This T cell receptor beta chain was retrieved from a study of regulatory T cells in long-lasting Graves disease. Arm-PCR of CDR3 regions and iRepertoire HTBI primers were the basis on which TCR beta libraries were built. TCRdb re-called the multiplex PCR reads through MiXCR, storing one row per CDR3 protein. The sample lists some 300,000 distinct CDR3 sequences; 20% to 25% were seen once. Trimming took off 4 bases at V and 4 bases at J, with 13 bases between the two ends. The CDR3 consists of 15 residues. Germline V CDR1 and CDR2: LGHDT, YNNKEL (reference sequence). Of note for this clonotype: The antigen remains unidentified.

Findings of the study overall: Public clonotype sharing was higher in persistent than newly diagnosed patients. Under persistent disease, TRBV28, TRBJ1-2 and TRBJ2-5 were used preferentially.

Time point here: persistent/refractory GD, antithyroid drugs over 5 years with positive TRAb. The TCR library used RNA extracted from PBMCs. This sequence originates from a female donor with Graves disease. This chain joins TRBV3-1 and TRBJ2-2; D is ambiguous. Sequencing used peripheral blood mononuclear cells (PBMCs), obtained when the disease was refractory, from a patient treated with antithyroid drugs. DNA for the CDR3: TGTGCCAGCAGCCCGGCCGTATTTGGCACCGGGGAGCTGTTTTTT. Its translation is CASSPAVFGTGELFF.